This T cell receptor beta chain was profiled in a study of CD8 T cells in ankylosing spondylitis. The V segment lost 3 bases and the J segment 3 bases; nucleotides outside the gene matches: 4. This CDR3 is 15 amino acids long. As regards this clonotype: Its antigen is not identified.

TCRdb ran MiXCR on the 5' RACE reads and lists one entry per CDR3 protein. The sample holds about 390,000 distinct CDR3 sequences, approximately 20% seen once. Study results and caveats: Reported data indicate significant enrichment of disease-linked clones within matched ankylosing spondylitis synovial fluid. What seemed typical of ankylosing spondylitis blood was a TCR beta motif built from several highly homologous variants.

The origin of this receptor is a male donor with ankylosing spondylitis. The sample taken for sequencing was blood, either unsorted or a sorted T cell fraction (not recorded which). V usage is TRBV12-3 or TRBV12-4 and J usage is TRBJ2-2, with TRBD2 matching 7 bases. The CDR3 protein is CASSFGTTYTGELFF. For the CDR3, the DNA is TGTGCCAGCAGTTTTGGGACTACTTACACCGGGGAGCTGTTTTTT.